The rows below give T cell receptor beta chains drawn from one sample of a study of blood T cell repertoires in COVID-19. Clones were read by immunoSEQ multiplex PCR, and TCRdb kept only the in-frame ones, dropping some. The sample has over 60,000 clones, approximately 86% seen once. What was sequenced was peripheral blood. The receptors originated from a man in his 70s with acute or convalescent COVID-19. CDR3s include the opening cysteine and the closing phenylalanine or tryptophan. Fields, in order: V gene, D gene, clone size, J gene, CDR3 DNA, CDR3 protein. A D gene is named only where the DNA matches it firmly. Part of the rows lack a size; the others show once, few, many or a class for expanded clones.

V gene: TRBV6-5; D gene: TRBD1; clone size: -; J gene: TRBJ1-2; CDR3 DNA: TGTGCCAGCAATTCCGGGACAGGGCTCTATGGCTACACCTTC; CDR3 protein: CASNSGTGLYGYTF
V gene: TRBV5-1; D gene: TRBD1; clone size: -; J gene: TRBJ1-4; CDR3 DNA: TGCGCCAGCAGCTTCCAGGGGGCGCTTGCAACTAATGAAAAACTGTTTTTT; CDR3 protein: CASSFQGALATNEKLFF
V gene: TRBV30; D gene: TRBD1; clone size: -; J gene: TRBJ1-5; CDR3 DNA: TGTGCCTCCACAGGGGTAGACAGCAATCAGCCCCAGCATTTT; CDR3 protein: CASTGVDSNQPQHF
V gene: TRBV19; D gene: TRBD2; clone size: -; J gene: TRBJ2-7; CDR3 DNA: TGTGCCAGTAGTATCGGACTAGCGGGCACCTACGAGCAGTACTTC; CDR3 protein: CASSIGLAGTYEQYF
V gene: TRBV30; D gene: -; clone size: -; J gene: TRBJ1-1; CDR3 DNA: TGTGCCTGGAGTGTAGAGCGACAGACTGAAGCTTTCTTT; CDR3 protein: CAWSVERQTEAFF
V gene: TRBV7-2; D gene: -; clone size: -; J gene: TRBJ2-1; CDR3 DNA: TGTGCCAGCAGTCAGTTAGTGGAGGGGCAGTTCTTC; CDR3 protein: CASSQLVEGQFF
V gene: TRBV5-1; D gene: -; clone size: few; J gene: TRBJ1-3; CDR3 DNA: TGCGCCAGCAGCGACGCGGGCGCGGGAAACACCATATATTTT; CDR3 protein: CASSDAGAGNTIYF
V gene: TRBV18; D gene: -; clone size: -; J gene: TRBJ2-1; CDR3 DNA: TGTGCCAGCTCCCAGGGGATCAATGAGCAGTTCTTC; CDR3 protein: CASSQGINEQFF
V gene: TRBV28; D gene: TRBD1; clone size: -; J gene: TRBJ2-7; CDR3 DNA: TGTGCCAGCAATCCCGGGACAGGGAGATACGAGCAGTACTTC; CDR3 protein: CASNPGTGRYEQYF
V gene: TRBV10-1; D gene: -; clone size: -; J gene: TRBJ2-5; CDR3 DNA: TGCGCCAGCAGTGAGTCGGTTCTGTCAGGGGAGACCCAGTACTTC; CDR3 protein: CASSESVLSGETQYF
V gene: TRBV7-9; D gene: -; clone size: -; J gene: TRBJ1-4; CDR3 DNA: TGTGCCAGCAGTTTCTCAGGGGAAAAACTGTTTTTT; CDR3 protein: CASSFSGEKLFF
V gene: TRBV5-4; D gene: -; clone size: -; J gene: TRBJ1-4; CDR3 DNA: TGTGCCAGCAGCTTTGACTCCACAACTAATGAAAAACTGTTTTTT; CDR3 protein: CASSFDSTTNEKLFF
V gene: TRBV6-1; D gene: -; clone size: -; J gene: TRBJ1-1; CDR3 DNA: TGTGCCAGCAGTGAACTCTCGAACACTGAAGCTTTCTTT; CDR3 protein: CASSELSNTEAFF
V gene: TRBV18; D gene: TRBD1; clone size: -; J gene: TRBJ2-6; CDR3 DNA: TGTGCCAGCTCAACCGGGACAGGGGTCCTCTCTGGGGCCAACGTCCTGACTTTC; CDR3 protein: CASSTGTGVLSGANVLTF
V gene: TRBV7-9; D gene: TRBD1; clone size: -; J gene: TRBJ1-6; CDR3 DNA: TGTGCCAGCAGCCAGGGGGCCGCGGATAATTCACCCCTCCACTTT; CDR3 protein: CASSQGAADNSPLHF
V gene: TRBV5-1; D gene: TRBD2; clone size: -; J gene: TRBJ2-1; CDR3 DNA: TGCGCCAGCAGCGTCACTAGCGGGATATCCTACAATGAGCAGTTCTTC; CDR3 protein: CASSVTSGISYNEQFF
V gene: TRBV5-1; D gene: -; clone size: -; J gene: TRBJ2-5; CDR3 DNA: TGCGCCAGCAGCTTGGTGTCGGGAGTAGGGGAGACCCAGTACTTC; CDR3 protein: CASSLVSGVGETQYF
V gene: TRBV6-5; D gene: -; clone size: few; J gene: TRBJ2-2; CDR3 DNA: TGTGCCAGCAGTTGGGGGGCCGGGGAGCTGTTTTTT; CDR3 protein: CASSWGAGELFF
V gene: TRBV3-1/TRBV3-2; D gene: -; clone size: -; J gene: TRBJ2-1; CDR3 DNA: TGTGCCAGCAGCCAAGATAGTGTGGGGGGGGCGTATAATGAGCAGTTCTTC; CDR3 protein: CASSQDSVGGAYNEQFF
V gene: TRBV2; D gene: TRBD1; clone size: -; J gene: TRBJ1-1; CDR3 DNA: TGTGCCAGCAGGTTTCAGGGGGCGACTGAAGCTTTCTTT; CDR3 protein: CASRFQGATEAFF
V gene: TRBV7-7; D gene: TRBD2; clone size: -; J gene: TRBJ2-1; CDR3 DNA: TGTGCCAGCAGTATGGGGACTAGCGGGGGAAATGAGCAGTTCTTC; CDR3 protein: CASSMGTSGGNEQFF
V gene: TRBV11-3; D gene: TRBD2; clone size: -; J gene: TRBJ2-7; CDR3 DNA: TGTGCCAGCAGCTTAGAAGCGGGGGGGCCTTACGAGCAGTACTTC; CDR3 protein: CASSLEAGGPYEQYF
V gene: TRBV9; D gene: -; clone size: -; J gene: TRBJ1-1; CDR3 DNA: TGTGCCAGCAGCGTACAACAGGGAATGAACACTGAAGCTTTCTTT; CDR3 protein: CASSVQQGMNTEAFF
V gene: TRBV5-1; D gene: -; clone size: -; J gene: TRBJ2-7; CDR3 DNA: TGCGCCAGCAGCTTGGGGCAGTACTACGAGCAGTACTTC; CDR3 protein: CASSLGQYYEQYF
V gene: TRBV7-9; D gene: -; clone size: few; J gene: TRBJ1-2; CDR3 DNA: TGTGCCAGCAGCAAGTCACCAGGGTGGAGTGGCTACACCTTC; CDR3 protein: CASSKSPGWSGYTF
V gene: TRBV6-6; D gene: TRBD1; clone size: -; J gene: TRBJ2-7; CDR3 DNA: TGTGCCAGCAGGCCGGGACAGGGGTCCGAGCAGTACTTC; CDR3 protein: CASRPGQGSEQYF
V gene: TRBV4-1; D gene: -; clone size: -; J gene: TRBJ1-5; CDR3 DNA: TGCGCCAGCAGCCAAGCTCCGCTCCAGGTCCTTTATAGCAATCAGCCCCAGCATTTT; CDR3 protein: CASSQAPLQVLYSNQPQHF
V gene: TRBV5-6; D gene: TRBD1; clone size: -; J gene: TRBJ2-1; CDR3 DNA: TGTGCCAGCAGCTTGCCACAGGGGAATGAGCAGTTCTTC; CDR3 protein: CASSLPQGNEQFF
V gene: TRBV5-1; D gene: TRBD1; clone size: -; J gene: TRBJ2-1; CDR3 DNA: TGCGCCAGCAGCAGCACCCGGGACAGGGGGCAATATCTGTTCTTC; CDR3 protein: CASSSTRDRGQYLFF
V gene: TRBV29-1; D gene: -; clone size: -; J gene: TRBJ2-6; CDR3 DNA: TGCAGCGTTGACGGGGGGGCCAACGTCCTGACTTTC; CDR3 protein: CSVDGGANVLTF
V gene: TRBV7-2; D gene: -; clone size: -; J gene: TRBJ2-7; CDR3 DNA: TGTGCCAGCAGACAGTCTTCCTACGAGCAGTACTTC; CDR3 protein: CASRQSSYEQYF
V gene: TRBV5-4; D gene: -; clone size: -; J gene: TRBJ1-2; CDR3 DNA: TGTGCCAGCAGCTTGGACGGCTATGGCTACACCTTC; CDR3 protein: CASSLDGYGYTF
V gene: TRBV6-4; D gene: -; clone size: -; J gene: TRBJ1-6; CDR3 DNA: TGTGCCAGCAGTGAAGAGGCAGGGACACACTATAATTCACCCCTCCACTTT; CDR3 protein: CASSEEAGTHYNSPLHF
V gene: TRBV6-6; D gene: -; clone size: -; J gene: TRBJ2-3; CDR3 DNA: TGTGCCAGCAGTCGAACACTAGTCCCAGCGGCAGATACGCAGTATTTT; CDR3 protein: CASSRTLVPAADTQYF
V gene: TRBV5-6; D gene: -; clone size: -; J gene: TRBJ1-5; CDR3 DNA: TGTGCCAGCAGCTTGGCCAGGGGTAGTAGCAATCAGCCCCAGCATTTT; CDR3 protein: CASSLARGSSNQPQHF
V gene: TRBV15; D gene: TRBD2; clone size: -; J gene: TRBJ2-7; CDR3 DNA: TGTGCCACCAGCAGAGTGGGGGGGAGGCCCTACGAGCAGTACTTC; CDR3 protein: CATSRVGGRPYEQYF
V gene: TRBV18; D gene: -; clone size: few; J gene: TRBJ2-3; CDR3 DNA: TGTGCCAGCTCACCAGAGGCAGATACGCAGTATTTT; CDR3 protein: CASSPEADTQYF
V gene: TRBV11-2; D gene: -; clone size: -; J gene: TRBJ2-7; CDR3 DNA: TGTGCCAGCAGCCGATCCTCCTCAGGGGCCATCGGGGAGCAGTACTTC; CDR3 protein: CASSRSSSGAIGEQYF
V gene: TRBV28; D gene: TRBD2; clone size: -; J gene: TRBJ2-1; CDR3 DNA: TGTGCCAGCAGTTTCGAGGGACAGGGAACTAGCGGGAGCTCCTACAATGAGCAGTTCTTC; CDR3 protein: CASSFEGQGTSGSSYNEQFF
V gene: TRBV5-1; D gene: -; clone size: -; J gene: TRBJ2-6; CDR3 DNA: TGCGCCAGCAGCTTGATAAGCTCCTCTGGGGCCAACGTCCTGACTTTC; CDR3 protein: CASSLISSSGANVLTF
V gene: TRBV19; D gene: -; clone size: -; J gene: TRBJ2-4; CDR3 DNA: TGTGCCAGTAGTGTCAGTTGGGGCTTAGCCAAAAACATTCAGTACTTC; CDR3 protein: CASSVSWGLAKNIQYF
V gene: TRBV5-1; D gene: TRBD1; clone size: few; J gene: TRBJ2-7; CDR3 DNA: TGCGCCAGCAGCTTGGGGGACAGGGCCAACGAGCAGTACTTC; CDR3 protein: CASSLGDRANEQYF
V gene: TRBV6-5; D gene: -; clone size: -; J gene: TRBJ2-7; CDR3 DNA: TGTGCCAGCAGTTACCGCCGGGGCGAGCAGTACTTC; CDR3 protein: CASSYRRGEQYF